This TCR beta chain was retrieved from a study of T-cell memory formation after mild COVID-19. The study's findings and limits: Whereas later expanders leaned CD4+, clones contracting day 15 to 85 showed a balanced CD4/CD8 makeup.

This clonotype occurred a few times. As yet, its antigen is unknown. The CDR3 is 13 residues long. Germline CDR1 and CDR2: SGHVS and FQNEAQ. Trimming stripped 7 bases from V and 2 bases from J, with 12 bases between. A single record per CDR3 protein comes from TCRdb applying MiXCR to the 5' RACE reads. Of 550,000 to 600,000 distinct CDR3 sequences in the sample, 20% to 25% are singletons; the top ten hold approximately 8%. The source material was PBMCs or a T cell subset sorted from them (not recorded which). The TCR comes from an adult woman who had mild COVID-19 (a few samples of this study predate the infection). Cell type and time point are not known. V gene TRBV7-8 combines with J gene TRBJ2-7; TRBD1 is a possible D gene (6 bases). The CDR3 DNA is TGTGCCAGCAACGGGGACAAAGCCTACGAGCAGTACTTC. Protein product: CASNGDKAYEQYF. Filled out from reference TRBV7-8 and TRBJ2-7, the complete variable domain reads GAGVSQSPRYKVAKRGQDVALRCDPISGHVSLFWYQQALGQGPEFLTYFQNEAQLDKSGLPSDRFFAERPEGSVSTLKIQRTQQEDSAVYLCASNGDKAYEQYFGPGTRLTVT.